The clone carrying this TCR beta chain occurred a few times. Antigen: not known. The data were taken from a study of OX40 agonist ivuxolimab in advanced cancers. The wider study: Partial responses were seen in three patients, one with hepatocellular carcinoma and two with cutaneous melanoma.

The CDR3 covers 16 residues. Germline V CDR1 and CDR2: SGHRS, YFSETQ. V was cut by 1 base and J by 4 bases, with 15 bases left in between. General study points: The mean number of expanded clones was higher in CD8+ T cells than in CD4+.

Sequenced by immunoSEQ multiplex PCR; TCRdb stores in-frame clones only, minus some. The sample carries about 80,000 clones, around 86% recorded once. People who had autoimmune disease history or systemic immunosuppression were excluded. The clonotype comes from an adult with an advanced solid tumor such as melanoma, head and neck, liver or kidney cancer. This specimen consisted of CD4+ or CD8+ T cells sorted from blood, obtained in a trial of the OX40 agonist ivuxolimab. This chain connects TRBV5-1 to TRBJ2-1; D call uncertain. CDR3 bases: TGCGCCAGCAGCTTGAGTACCAGGACGGCATACAATGAGCAGTTCTTC. Its translation: CASSLSTRTAYNEQFF.